This TCR beta chain was documented in a study of blood T cell repertoires in COVID-19. Study as a whole: PBMCs, B-cell-depleted T cells, or T cells provided the cDNA or gDNA that made up the material.

In the original workflow: Scientists estimated how many nucleated cells there were by amplifying reference gene primers. Produced via immunoSEQ multiplex PCR; TCRdb's table is partial and in-frame only. Clonal size and the V and J genes are those of that table, whereas D and trimming came from the DNA. The sample shows more than 150,000 clones, over 70% of them seen only once. Germline V gene lookup returns CDR1 ENHRY and CDR2 SYGVKD. This CDR3 is built from 16 residues. V lost 8 bases to trimming and J lost 1 base; unmatched junction nucleotides: 7. The specimen was peripheral blood. The clonotype was recovered from a man in his fifties or sixties with active or convalescent COVID-19. The V and J genes are TRBV10-3 and TRBJ2-5, with 13 bases matching TRBD2. As DNA, the CDR3 is TGTGCCATCGGTGCGACTAGCGGGAGGCTCCAAGAGACCCAGTACTTC. It is translated as CAIGATSGRLQETQYF.